This is a list of T cell receptor beta chains from one sample in a study of shared T cell receptors in the human thymus. Data came from immunoSEQ multiplex PCR; TCRdb stores just in-frame clones and leaves some out. Found here are roughly 550,000 clones, roughly 74% of them singletons; the top ten hold roughly 0.013%. This sample also appeared in a second study, on human thymus T cells.

The sequencing input was thymocytes. The receptors stem from a boy younger than two with a congenital heart defect. CDR3s include the opening cysteine and the closing phenylalanine or tryptophan. The order of the fields is D gene, CDR3 length, clone size, J gene, V gene, CDR3 protein, CDR3 DNA. A D gene is named only where the DNA matches it firmly. Clone size is not always given. Where it is, it says once, few, many or a class for expanded clones.

TRBD1 | 15 | NA | TRBJ2-4 | TRBV5-5 | CASSPIRDRRDIQYF | TGTGCCAGCAGCCCAATCCGGGACAGGAGGGACATTCAGTACTTC
NA | 14 | NA | TRBJ2-7 | TRBV6-5 | CASSYSIRVHEQYF | TGTGCCAGCAGTTACTCAATCAGGGTCCACGAGCAGTACTTC
NA | 17 | NA | TRBJ1-2 | TRBV15 | CATSRAGTGRSSYGYTF | TGTGCCACCAGCAGAGCGGGCACAGGGAGAAGTAGCTATGGCTACACCTTC
TRBD1 | 18 | NA | TRBJ2-3 | TRBV5-6 | CASSKKPDRGHLTDTQYF | TGTGCCAGCAGCAAAAAACCGGACAGGGGGCACCTCACAGATACGCAGTATTTT
NA | 15 | NA | TRBJ1-2 | TRBV7-6 | CASSLARAGSYGYTF | TGTGCCAGCAGCTTAGCACGGGCAGGGTCCTATGGCTACACCTTC
NA | 13 | NA | TRBJ1-1 | TRBV29-1 | CSVGGEGDTEAFF | TGCAGCGTTGGCGGGGAGGGGGACACTGAAGCTTTCTTT
NA | 14 | NA | TRBJ2-5 | TRBV9 | CASSARGTQETQYF | TGTGCCAGCAGCGCCCGGGGAACTCAAGAGACCCAGTACTTC
TRBD2 | 16 | NA | TRBJ2-3 | TRBV30 | CAWSVFGGTSKDTQYF | TGTGCCTGGAGTGTATTTGGAGGGACTAGCAAGGATACGCAGTATTTT
NA | 14 | NA | TRBJ2-7 | TRBV28 | CASSLSNSSYEQYF | TGTGCCAGCAGTTTATCAAACAGCTCCTACGAGCAGTACTTC
TRBD1 | 14 | NA | TRBJ1-2 | TRBV28 | CASSCDREDYGYTF | TGTGCCAGCAGCTGCGACAGGGAAGACTATGGCTACACCTTC
TRBD2 | 14 | NA | TRBJ2-7 | TRBV4-3 | CASSPSSGRYEQYF | TGCGCCAGCAGCCCCTCTAGCGGGAGGTACGAGCAGTACTTC
NA | 15 | NA | TRBJ2-1 | TRBV5-1 | CASSPGRGTYNEQFF | TGCGCCAGCAGCCCCGGGCGGGGTACTTACAATGAGCAGTTCTTC
NA | 13 | NA | TRBJ2-7 | TRBV6-5 | CASTKGRNYEQYF | TGTGCCAGCACCAAAGGTAGGAACTACGAGCAGTACTTC
NA | 15 | NA | TRBJ2-7 | TRBV29-1 | CSVGSTGRGGYEQYF | TGCAGCGTTGGGTCCACAGGGAGGGGGGGCTACGAGCAGTACTTC
TRBD2 | 13 | NA | TRBJ2-3 | TRBV6-5 | CASTPWGGDTQYF | TGTGCCAGCACCCCATGGGGAGGGGATACGCAGTATTTT
TRBD2 | 20 | NA | TRBJ2-1 | TRBV15 | CATSRDFPSGPLSSYNEQFF | TGTGCCACCAGCAGAGATTTTCCTAGCGGGCCTCTAAGCTCCTACAATGAGCAGTTCTTC
TRBD1 | 12 | NA | TRBJ2-7 | TRBV25-1 | CASSGQGDEQYF | TGTGCCAGCAGTGGCCAGGGGGACGAGCAGTACTTC
NA | 16 | NA | TRBJ2-5 | TRBV9 | CASSGGVGGPQETQYF | TGTGCCAGCAGCGGAGGAGTGGGGGGACCACAAGAGACCCAGTACTTC
NA | 15 | once | TRBJ1-1 | TRBV10-3 | CAISEIGAGNTEAFF | TGTGCCATCAGTGAAATCGGTGCGGGCAACACTGAAGCTTTCTTT
TRBD2 | 15 | NA | TRBJ2-7 | TRBV11-2 | CASSSRELAAYEQYF | TGTGCCAGCAGCTCCAGGGAGCTAGCGGCCTACGAGCAGTACTTC
NA | 16 | NA | TRBJ1-1 | TRBV27 | CASSFGSWAGNTEAFF | TGTGCCAGCAGTTTTGGGAGCTGGGCGGGGAACACTGAAGCTTTCTTT
NA | 14 | NA | TRBJ1-2 | TRBV7-9 | CASSARGPFYGYTF | TGTGCCAGCAGCGCTAGGGGCCCCTTCTATGGCTACACCTTC
NA | 13 | NA | TRBJ2-7 | TRBV6-5 | CASSYQRSYEQYF | TGTGCCAGCAGTTATCAGCGCTCCTACGAGCAGTACTTC
TRBD2 | 18 | NA | TRBJ2-3 | TRBV27 | CASRLMPGLAGEGDTQYF | TGTGCCAGCAGACTCATGCCGGGACTAGCGGGAGAGGGAGATACGCAGTATTTT
TRBD1 | 15 | NA | TRBJ2-3 | TRBV11-2 | CASSLGQPSTDTQYF | TGTGCCAGCAGCTTGGGACAGCCCAGCACAGATACGCAGTATTTT
NA | 15 | NA | TRBJ2-1 | TRBV5-6 | CASSLLRQVDNEQFF | TGTGCCAGCAGCTTGCTCAGACAGGTGGACAATGAGCAGTTCTTC
NA | 14 | NA | TRBJ1-4 | TRBV6-1 | CASIQAGQGEKLFF | TGTGCCAGCATCCAAGCGGGGCAGGGCGAAAAACTGTTTTTT
NA | 13 | NA | TRBJ2-5 | TRBV28 | CASSLFRGETQYF | TGTGCCAGCAGTTTGTTCCGGGGAGAGACCCAGTACTTC
TRBD1 | 14 | few | TRBJ1-4 | TRBV6-5 | CASSSRGLYEKLFF | TGTGCCAGCAGTTCCAGGGGGCTCTATGAAAAACTGTTTTTT
NA | 11 | NA | TRBJ2-7 | TRBV7-2 | CASSGRYEQYF | TGTGCCAGCAGCGGCCGCTACGAGCAGTACTTC
NA | 15 | NA | TRBJ1-5 | TRBV19 | CASSNLELPHQPQHF | TGTGCCAGTAGTAATTTGGAGCTCCCTCATCAGCCCCAGCATTTT
TRBD2 | 12 | few | TRBJ2-1 | TRBV7-6 | CASSHPGGEQFF | TGTGCCAGCAGCCACCCGGGGGGTGAGCAGTTCTTC
TRBD1 | 14 | NA | TRBJ1-1 | TRBV27 | CASSAGQGGTEAFF | TGTGCCAGCAGTGCCGGACAGGGTGGCACTGAAGCTTTCTTT
TRBD2 | 16 | NA | TRBJ2-1 | TRBV28 | CASSFEGLPKDNEQFF | TGTGCCAGCAGTTTCGAGGGACTACCCAAAGACAATGAGCAGTTCTTC
NA | 14 | NA | TRBJ2-1 | TRBV7-9 | CASSVGLLWDEQFF | TGTGCCAGCAGTGTGGGGCTTCTGTGGGATGAGCAGTTCTTC
NA | 15 | few | TRBJ2-1 | TRBV6-5 | CASSYGQGIHNEQFF | TGTGCCAGCAGTTACGGTCAGGGGATACACAATGAGCAGTTCTTC
NA | 14 | NA | TRBJ2-3 | TRBV11-2 | CASSSRLKPDTQYF | TGTGCCAGCAGCTCGAGGTTGAAACCGGATACGCAGTATTTT
NA | 15 | NA | TRBJ1-1 | TRBV6-1 | CASSEGGGMNTEAFF | TGTGCCAGCAGTGAAGGCGGGGGTATGAACACTGAAGCTTTCTTT
NA | 14 | NA | TRBJ1-2 | TRBV7-8 | CASSNGTAYYGYTF | TGTGCCAGCAGCAATGGGACTGCCTACTATGGCTACACCTTC
NA | 15 | NA | TRBJ2-5 | TRBV2 | CADLARPDSNETQYF | TGTGCCGACCTGGCGAGGCCGGACAGTAACGAGACCCAGTACTTC
TRBD2 | 17 | NA | TRBJ2-7 | TRBV7-9 | CASSFPGLAGGLGEQYF | TGTGCCAGCAGTTTCCCCGGACTAGCGGGAGGACTGGGAGAGCAGTACTTC
TRBD1 | 13 | NA | TRBJ1-4 | TRBV19 | CATSRDSYEKLFF | TGTGCCACCTCTCGGGACAGTTATGAAAAACTGTTTTTT
NA | 15 | NA | TRBJ2-1 | TRBV5-4 | CASSWPGSSYNEQFF | TGTGCCAGCAGCTGGCCTGGGAGCTCCTACAATGAGCAGTTCTTC
NA | 14 | NA | TRBJ2-7 | TRBV5-1 | CATSSREISYEQYF | TGCGCCACCTCAAGCCGAGAAATTTCCTACGAGCAGTACTTC
TRBD2 | 16 | NA | TRBJ2-3 | TRBV4-1 | CASSCPSGSSTDTQYF | TGCGCCAGCAGCTGCCCTAGCGGGAGTAGCACAGATACGCAGTATTTT
TRBD2 | 16 | NA | TRBJ2-3 | TRBV9 | CASSPRGAGGTDTQYF | TGTGCCAGCAGCCCCCGTGGAGCGGGAGGCACAGATACGCAGTATTTT
TRBD1 | 18 | NA | TRBJ2-7 | TRBV15 | CATSWGENRTGRSYEQYF | TGTGCCACCAGCTGGGGGGAGAATCGGACAGGGCGATCCTACGAGCAGTACTTC
NA | 13 | NA | TRBJ2-7 | TRBV25-1 | CALGSSRVYEQYF | TGTGCCTTAGGCTCTTCTCGGGTCTACGAGCAGTACTTC